The subject of this entry is one TCR beta chain. The antigen remains unidentified. Both 60 Vbeta primers and 13 Jbeta primers went into the PCR. This table comes from immunoSEQ multiplex PCR, and its TCRdb copy is limited to in-frame clones, with some not included. Here the sample spans about 110,000 clones, around three quarters being singletons. The junction had 12 bases not matched to a gene; V was cut back by 8 bases and J by 5 bases. The CDR3 consists of 15 residues. From germline, CDR1 is MNHEY and CDR2 SVGAGI. The data derive from a study of cytomegalovirus exposure and HLA in healthy donors. Looking at the study overall: T cells numbering about 200 million yielded around 120 million unique TCR beta sequences in an earlier analysis. Study-wide results and limits: In a later analysis, across HLA loci, associated TCR counts were highest for DRB1, lowest for HLA-C.

Sequencing input: PBMCs. The receptor was isolated from a woman in her late teens or twenties in good health and CMV-seropositive. This chain links TRBV6-5 with TRBJ1-2, with 9 bases lining up with TRBD1. The CDR3 nucleotides read TGTGCCAGCGGCCGGGACAGGGAAAATCGGTATGGCTACACCTTC. This sequence encodes CASGRDRENRYGYTF.